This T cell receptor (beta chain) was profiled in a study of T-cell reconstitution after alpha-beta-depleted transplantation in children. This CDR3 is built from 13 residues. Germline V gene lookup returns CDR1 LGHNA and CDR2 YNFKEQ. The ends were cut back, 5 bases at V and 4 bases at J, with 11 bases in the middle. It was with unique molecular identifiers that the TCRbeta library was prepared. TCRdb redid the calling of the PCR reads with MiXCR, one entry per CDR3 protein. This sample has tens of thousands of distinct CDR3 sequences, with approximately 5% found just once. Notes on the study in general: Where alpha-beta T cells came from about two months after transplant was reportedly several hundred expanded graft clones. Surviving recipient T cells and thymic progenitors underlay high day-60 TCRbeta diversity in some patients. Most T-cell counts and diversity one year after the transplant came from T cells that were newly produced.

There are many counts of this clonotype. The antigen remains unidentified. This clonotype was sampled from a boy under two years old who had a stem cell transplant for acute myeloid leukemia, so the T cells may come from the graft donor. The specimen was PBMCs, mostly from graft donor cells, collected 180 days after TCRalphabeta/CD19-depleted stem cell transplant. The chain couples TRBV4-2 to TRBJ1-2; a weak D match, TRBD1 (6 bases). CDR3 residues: CASSSTGFYGYTF. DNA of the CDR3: TGTGCCAGCAGCTCGACAGGTTTCTATGGCTACACCTTC.